Each of the 8 T cell receptor beta chains below was sequenced from the same sample in a study of blood T cell repertoires in COVID-19. TCRdb keeps only in-frame clones here, not all; method: immunoSEQ multiplex PCR. The sample has 240,000 or so clones, approximately 91% seen once. The specimen was peripheral blood. The origin of the receptors is a woman in her twenties or thirties with acute or convalescent COVID-19.

V gene TRBV7-9 combines with J gene TRBJ1-2; tentatively, D is TRBD1 (5 bases). V dropped 10 bases and J dropped 4 bases, with 16 bases sitting between them. The CDR3 totals 13 residues. Germline V gives CDR1 SEHNR, CDR2 FQNEAQ (reference sequence). The CDR3 sequence: CAMGGDPSYGYTF. In DNA, the CDR3 is TGTGCCATGGGGGGGGACCCCTCCTATGGCTACACCTTC. The entire variable domain, with the rest obtained from reference TRBV7-9 and TRBJ1-2, is as follows: DTGVSQNPRHKITKRGQNVTFRCDPISEHNRLYWYRQTLGQGPEFLTYFQNEAQLEKSRLLSDRFSAERPKGSFSTLEIQRTEQGDSAMYLCAMGGDPSYGYTFGSGTRLTVV.

The DNA for the CDR3 is TGTGCCAGCAGCCGGACAGTCTCCTACGAGCAGTACTTC. Translation: CASSRTVSYEQYF. This chain connects TRBV7-2 to TRBJ2-7, with D tentatively TRBD1 (6 bases). The CDR3 has 13 amino acids. CDR1 is SGHTA and CDR2 is FQGNSA in the germline V gene. Trimming shortened V by 5 bases and J by 0 bases, and 8 bases separated the two germline ends. The full variable domain, in which reference TRBV7-2 and TRBJ2-7 provide the parts outside the CDR3, is GAGVSQSPSNKVTEKGKDVELRCDPISGHTALYWYRQSLGQGLEFLIYFQGNSAPDKSGLPSDRFSAERTGGSVSTLTIQRTQQEDSAVYLCASSRTVSYEQYFGPGTRLTVT.

The V and J genes are TRBV24-1 and TRBJ2-1; 9 bases line up with TRBD1. Losses at the gene ends were 3 bases for V and 5 bases for J; bases not matched to a gene: 13. There are 18 residues in the CDR3. Germline CDR1 reads KGHDR; CDR2 reads SFDVKD. The CDR3: CATSDDTGTGNRDNEQFF. As DNA, the CDR3 is TGTGCCACCAGTGATGATACCGGGACAGGGAATAGAGACAATGAGCAGTTCTTC.

The V gene is TRBV5-1, the J gene TRBJ2-7; D may be TRBD2 (6 bases). Germline V gene lookup returns CDR1 SGHRS and CDR2 YFSETQ. V was cut by 4 bases and J by 7 bases, with 24 bases left in between. This CDR3 comprises 16 residues. The chain's CDR3 is CASSVGAASVVLEQYF. CDR3 sequence (DNA): TGCGCCAGCAGCGTGGGCGCGGCTAGCGTCGTCCTAGAGCAGTACTTC.

Here the CDR3 reads CAWNPEAYNEQFF. Written as DNA, the CDR3 is TGTGCCTGGAATCCCGAGGCCTACAATGAGCAGTTCTTC. The chain links TRBV30 to TRBJ2-1; no reliable D call. CDR1 is GTSNPN, CDR2 SVGIG, per germline (reference sequence). V lost 4 bases, J lost 2 bases, and 9 bases lay in between. The CDR3 loop spans 13 amino acids.

The chain has TRBV2 and TRBJ2-7, with D possibly matching TRBD1 (6 bases). The V end lost 6 bases, the J end lost 4 bases, and 16 bases lay between the germline ends. The V gene's germline CDR1 is SNHLY and CDR2 FYNNEI. This CDR3 has 14 amino acids. CDR3 in DNA: TGTGCCAGCAGCCCAACCGGGACACGATACGAGCAGTACTTC. This encodes CASSPTGTRYEQYF.

The chain has TRBV25-1 and TRBJ2-7; 10 bases align to TRBD1. Germline values: CDR1 MGHDK, CDR2 SYGVNS. This CDR3 contains 16 residues. The V segment lost 4 bases and the J segment 5 bases; nucleotides outside the gene matches: 11. The CDR3 DNA reads as TGTGCCAGCAGTGCTAAGCCGGGACAGGGGACCCACGAGCAGTACTTC. Translation gives CASSAKPGQGTHEQYF.

Written as DNA, the CDR3 is TGTGCCAGCAGTTTAGGGGGGAGCTCCTATAATTCACCCCTCCACTTT. Translation: CASSLGGSSYNSPLHF. The V gene is TRBV27, the J gene TRBJ1-6; TRBD1 is a possible D gene (5 bases). V was clipped by 2 bases and J by 0 bases, with 8 bases between them. The CDR3 covers 16 residues. Germline CDR1 reads MNHEY; CDR2 reads SMNVEV (reference sequence).